This T cell receptor beta chain stems from a study of tumor-infiltrating lymphocytes in primary liver carcinoma. With a constant-region primer, TCR beta cDNA was made from 500 ng of total RNA. Investigators got TCR beta libraries out of three nested multiplex PCR rounds, done with slightly modified ARM-PCR. Forward primers for TRBV1-TRBV30 and a C-beta reverse primer served the first two PCR rounds, at approximately 10 cycles each. TCRdb reprocessed the multiplex PCR reads via MiXCR and lists one record per CDR3 protein. The sample gives fewer than 40,000 distinct CDR3 sequences, 60% to 80% of which show up once; about 31% is in the top ten. Co-extraction yielded RNA and DNA from around 20-30 mg of unsorted bulk tissue. The CDR3 is made up of 15 amino acids. V was cut by 3 bases and J by 7 bases, with 19 bases left in between. CDR1 SGHAT and CDR2 FQNNGV come from the germline V gene.

The source is a woman in her twenties or thirties with primary liver carcinoma and hepatitis B virus infection. Source material: liver tumor tissue from sampling region 3. Subset given: tumor region T3, left-lateral pole. The V call is TRBV11-2, the J call TRBJ2-7; perhaps TRBD2 as D (5 bases). The CDR3 DNA follows: TGTGCCAGCAGCTTGCTCCCTCGGAGGAGCCATGAGCAGTACTTC. The encoded protein is CASSLLPRRSHEQYF.